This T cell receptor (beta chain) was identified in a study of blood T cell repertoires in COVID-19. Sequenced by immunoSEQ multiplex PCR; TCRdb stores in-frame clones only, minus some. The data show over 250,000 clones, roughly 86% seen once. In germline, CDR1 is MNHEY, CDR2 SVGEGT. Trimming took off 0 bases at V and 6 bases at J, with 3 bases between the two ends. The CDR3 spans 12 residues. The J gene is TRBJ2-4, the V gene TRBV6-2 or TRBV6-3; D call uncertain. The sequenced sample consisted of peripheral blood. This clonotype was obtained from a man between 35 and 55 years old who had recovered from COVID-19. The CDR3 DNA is TGTGCCAGCAGTTACTCCTTAAACATTCAGTACTTC. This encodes CASSYSLNIQYF.